These 20 T cell receptor beta chains originate from one sample sequenced in a study of T cells in Graves' hyperthyroidism and ophthalmopathy. Amplification of TCR beta CDR3 regions used RNA as the template. First-round RT-PCR targeting the TCR CDR3 was performed with the HTBI primer set. Each CDR3 protein is one row after TCRdb ran MiXCR on the multiplex PCR reads. The sample has fewer than 650,000 distinct CDR3 sequences, 14% seen once; the top ten hold over 6%. The sample comprised blood. The receptors were gathered from a woman aged 18-29 years with Graves' ophthalmopathy.

This clonotype appeared many times. The chain is built from TRBV29-1 and TRBJ2-5, with TRBD1 identical over 8 bases. This CDR3 has 15 amino acids. CDR1 SQVTM and CDR2 ANQGSEA come from the germline V gene. Trimming took 2 bases from V and 4 from J; bases not matched to a gene: 9. For the CDR3, the DNA is TGCAGCGTTGAAAGAGTGGACAGGGAAACAGAGACCCAGTACTTC. Protein product: CSVERVDRETETQYF.

The CDR3 sequence: CASSEFYSSGNTIYF. CDR3 sequence (DNA): TGTGCCAGCAGTGAATTCTACAGCTCTGGAAACACCATATATTTT. This chain uses TRBV6-1 with TRBJ1-3; D is ambiguous. The V gene's germline CDR1 is MNHNS and CDR2 SASEGT. V was shortened by 2 bases and J by 0 bases, with 8 bases between the two germline ends. This CDR3 is 15 amino acids long.

This rearrangement joins TRBV6-5 to TRBJ2-3, with a weak D call TRBD2 (5 bases). This CDR3 contains 18 residues. CDR1 MNHEY and CDR2 SVGAGI come from the germline V gene. Trimming removed 3 bases at V and 0 bases at J, with 19 bases between. CDR3 sequence reads: CASSYGPPDFLSTDTQYF. The CDR3 DNA reads as TGTGCCAGCAGTTATGGCCCCCCGGACTTCCTCAGCACAGATACGCAGTATTTT.

This clonotype occurred many times. The genes are TRBV5-8 and TRBJ1-1; D gene unclear. CDR3 size: 14 residues. Trimming shortened V by 0 bases and J by 2 bases, and 8 bases separated the two germline ends. Per germline, CDR1 SGHTS and CDR2 YDEGEE. Here the CDR3 reads CASSLARANTEAFF. The CDR3 DNA reads TGTGCCAGCAGCTTGGCAAGGGCTAACACTGAAGCTTTCTTT.

This clonotype was picked up a small number of times. The V call is TRBV18, the J call TRBJ2-7; D is perhaps TRBD1 (5 bases). V was cut by 1 base and J by 1 base, with 14 bases left in between. The CDR3 is 16 residues long. Germline V gene lookup returns CDR1 KGHSH and CDR2 LQKENI. CDR3 loop: CASSPQGRATSYEQYF. In DNA form, the CDR3 reads TGTGCCAGCTCACCACAAGGCAGGGCAACTTCCTACGAGCAGTACTTC.

In this sample, this clonotype turned up many times. The chain combines TRBV12-3 or TRBV12-4 with TRBJ2-7; D uncertain. Trimming took off 3 bases at V and 3 bases at J, with 3 bases between the two ends. The CDR3 extends over 11 amino acids. Written as DNA, the CDR3 is TGTGCCAGCAGTTTCAACTACGAGCAGTACTTC. Translated: CASSFNYEQYF.

This clonotype was observed many times. The V and J genes are TRBV20-1 and TRBJ1-1; weak D call: TRBD1 (6 bases). CDR1 is DFQATT and CDR2 is SNEGSKA in the germline V gene (reference sequence). V gave up 6 bases and J gave up 0 bases, with 14 bases separating them. This CDR3 is 14 amino acids long. CDR3 sequence: CSARGGSLNTEAFF. Written as DNA, the CDR3 is TGCAGTGCCAGGGGTGGCAGCCTGAACACTGAAGCTTTCTTT.

This clonotype has a handful of counts. The chain uses TRBV12-3 or TRBV12-4 and TRBJ2-2; TRBD2 is a possible D gene (5 bases). V was pared by 6 bases and J by 4 bases, with 6 bases between. The CDR3 covers 12 residues. In DNA form, the CDR3 reads TGTGCCAGCAGCCGGGGCACCGGGGAGCTGTTTTTT. It codes for CASSRGTGELFF.

The rearrangement links TRBV11-2 to TRBJ1-6; possible D gene TRBD1, 6 bases. The V gene lost 3 bases and the J gene lost 9 bases, with 12 bases spanning the gap. This CDR3 is 14 amino acids long. Germline V gives CDR1 SGHAT, CDR2 FQNNGV. The CDR3 here is CASSFKGGGSPLHF. For the CDR3, the DNA is TGTGCCAGCAGCTTTAAGGGGGGTGGTTCACCCCTCCACTTT. The entire variable domain, with the rest obtained from reference TRBV11-2 and TRBJ1-6, is as follows: EAGVAQSPRYKIIEKRQSVAFWCNPISGHATLYWYQQILGQGPKLLIQFQNNGVVDDSQLPKDRFSAERLKGVDSTLKIQPAKLEDSAVYLCASSFKGGGSPLHFGNGTRLTVT.

The table lists this clonotype with many counts. The CDR3 sequence is CASSYLTGSHEQYF. The CDR3 coding sequence is TGTGCCAGCAGTTACTTGACAGGGAGTCACGAGCAGTACTTC. The V call is TRBV6-2 or TRBV6-3, the J call TRBJ2-7; 7 bases fit TRBD1. The length of the CDR3 is 14 residues. The germline gives CDR1 MNHEY, CDR2 SVGEGT. Trimming cost V 1 base and J 5 bases; bases outside gene matches: 5.

Note on this clonotype: A read error may be the cause here, since a much bigger clone is one base away. V is TRBV14 and J is TRBJ2-7; possibly TRBD2 for D (7 bases). CDR3 size: 16 residues. The V end lost 4 bases, the J end lost 2 bases, and 18 bases lay between the germline ends. The germline CDR1 and CDR2 sequences are SGHDN and FVKESK. This CDR3 reads CASSRTPGGTTYEQYF. CDR3 in DNA: TGTGCCAGCAGCCGTACACCGGGGGGCACCACCTACGAGCAGTACTTC.

The chain carries TRBV19 and TRBJ2-5, with 11 bases lining up with TRBD2. The germline gives CDR1 LNHDA, CDR2 SQIVND (reference sequence). The CDR3 has 15 amino acids. V lost 6 bases, J lost 3 bases, and 6 bases stayed unmatched. The CDR3 loop is CASRKTSGMEETQYF. Here the CDR3 DNA reads TGTGCCAGTAGGAAGACTAGCGGGATGGAAGAGACCCAGTACTTC.

This clonotype has at least ten counts. The V and J genes are TRBV6-1 and TRBJ1-1; D is undetermined. Germline V gene data show CDR1 as MNHNS and CDR2 as SASEGT. V gave up 5 bases and J gave up 1 base, with 14 bases separating them. The CDR3 contains 15 residues. The CDR3 DNA sequence: TGTGCCAGCAGTTCCTCTGGGGTTGGGAACACTGAAGCTTTCTTT. Residues: CASSSSGVGNTEAFF.

This clonotype was detected many times. The gene calls are TRBV5-5 and TRBJ1-2; tentatively, D is TRBD1 (6 bases). The CDR3 spans 13 residues. V lost 7 bases, J lost 10 bases, and 20 bases lay in between. The V gene's germline CDR1 is SGHKS and CDR2 YYEKEE (reference sequence). CDR3 in amino acids: CASGAGVALLYTF. The CDR3 DNA is TGTGCCAGCGGAGCAGGGGTCGCCTTACTCTACACCTTC.

This clonotype was found many times. This chain links TRBV7-2 with TRBJ2-4; D perhaps matches TRBD2 (6 bases). V lost 4 bases and J 4 bases, leaving 8 bases between the germline ends. Germline-derived CDR1 and CDR2 are SGHTA and FQGNSA. The length of the CDR3 is 13 residues. CDR3 nucleotide sequence: TGTGCCAGCAGCTCCGGGACTAAAAACATTCAGTACTTC. It specifies CASSSGTKNIQYF.

This clonotype has more than one count but fewer than ten. The rearrangement joins TRBV7-2 to TRBJ1-1; maybe TRBD1 (5 bases). This CDR3 comprises 16 residues. The germline V gene has CDR1 SGHTA and CDR2 FQGNSA. V lost 6 bases and J lost 0, with 17 bases in between. The CDR3 coding sequence is TGTGCCAGCAGTTACACGTGGGGACTGATGAACACTGAAGCTTTCTTT. This codes for CASSYTWGLMNTEAFF.

This clonotype has a count of ten or more. This rearrangement joins TRBV20-1 to TRBJ2-3; 7 bases align to TRBD1. The V gene's germline CDR1 is DFQATT and CDR2 SNEGSKA (reference sequence). There are 15 residues in the CDR3. The V segment lost 0 bases and the J segment 0 bases; nucleotides outside the gene matches: 3. CDR3 region: CSARDGGQSTDTQYF. For the CDR3, the DNA is TGCAGTGCTAGAGATGGGGGACAGAGCACAGATACGCAGTATTTT.

This clonotype has only a few counts. The chain carries TRBV5-4 and TRBJ2-7; D may correspond to TRBD1 or TRBD2 (5 bases each). Germline-derived CDR1 and CDR2 are SGHNT and YYREEE (reference sequence). V was pared by 0 bases and J by 1 base, with 8 bases between. This CDR3 has 14 residues. CDR3 sequence reads: CASSLGDPSYEQYF. In DNA, the CDR3 is TGTGCCAGCAGCTTGGGGGACCCATCCTACGAGCAGTACTTC.

In this sample, this clonotype turned up a few times. The chain joins TRBV5-4 to TRBJ2-1; TRBD1 agrees at 12 bases. From germline, CDR1 is SGHNT and CDR2 YYREEE (reference sequence). The CDR3 is made up of 15 amino acids. The junction had 6 bases not matched to a gene; V was cut back by 3 bases and J by 8 bases. Written as DNA, the CDR3 is TGTGCCAGCAGCTCGGGGACAGGGGGCGTTGATGAGCAGTTCTTC. It codes for CASSSGTGGVDEQFF.

As concerns this clonotype: Given a much more abundant clone one base away, this may be a read error. The DNA for the CDR3 is TGTGCCAGCAGCCCCTTGGGGACGGGGTCATGGAGCACAGATACGCAGTATTTT. Translated, it gives CASSPLGTGSWSTDTQYF. V is TRBV7-6 and J is TRBJ2-3; D may correspond to TRBD1 or TRBD2 (5 bases each). This CDR3 comprises 18 residues. Germline CDR1 is SGHVS and CDR2 is FNYEAQ. Trimming removed 5 bases from V and 0 bases from J, with 21 bases in between.